This T cell receptor (beta chain) was captured in a study of tumor-infiltrating lymphocytes in primary liver carcinoma. Points on this clonotype: At one boundary the junction diverges from the germline segment, which might be a read error.

Total RNA (roughly 530 ng) served as template for TCR beta cDNA synthesis primed by a constant-region primer. Construction of TCR beta libraries relied on three successive nested multiplex PCR rounds employing slightly modified ARM-PCR. Use of TRBV1-TRBV30 forward primers with a C-beta reverse primer characterized the first two PCR rounds, which lasted about 10 cycles each. TCRdb independently ran MiXCR on the multiplex PCR reads; one entry per CDR3 protein. The sample shows 120,000 or so distinct CDR3 sequences, around two thirds of them seen only once. There are 15 residues in the CDR3. Germline assignment: CDR1 KGHSH and CDR2 LQKENI. The study co-extracted DNA and RNA from roughly 20-30 mg of unsorted bulk tissue.

Source material: liver tumor tissue from sampling region 1. Indicated subset: tumor region T1, superior pole. The TCR originated in a woman between 55 and 75 years old with primary liver carcinoma and hepatitis B virus infection. This chain joins TRBV18 and TRBJ2-1, with D perhaps TRBD2 (6 bases). CDR3: CVSSLQGGSYNEQFF. The DNA for the CDR3 is TGTGTCAGCTCACTGCAGGGAGGATCCTACAATGAGCAGTTCTTC. The complete variable domain, with remaining parts taken from reference TRBV18 and TRBJ2-1, reads NAGVMQNPRHLVRRRGQEARLRCSPMKGHSHVYWYRQLPEEGLKFMVYLQKENIIDESGMPKERFSAEFPKEGPSILRIQQVVRGDSAAYFCVSSLQGGSYNEQFFGPGTRLTVL.